This T cell receptor beta chain was identified during a study of cytomegalovirus exposure and HLA in healthy donors. Study results and caveats: A later analysis linked a missense variant in DCLRE1C to the trimming of TCR beta V and J genes. TCR beta sequences reportedly predicted most subjects' HLA-A and HLA-B alleles accurately.

The V end was cut by 4 bases, the J end by 6 bases, with 6 bases between. This CDR3 region has 11 residues. Germline V lookup: CDR1 SGHDN, CDR2 FVKESK. As concerns this clone: The antigen remains undetermined.

The PCR had 60 Vbeta and 13 Jbeta primers. The repertoire was sequenced with immunoSEQ multiplex PCR; TCRdb's copy has only in-frame clones and lacks some. This table lists tens of thousands of clones. Healthy bone marrow donors made up the cohort. The sequence was collected from a male donor in good health and CMV-seronegative. Material: PBMCs. The chain recombines TRBV14 with TRBJ1-1, with a possible D match to TRBD1 (5 bases). The CDR3 sequence is CASSRTPEAFF. The CDR3 bases are TGTGCCAGCAGCCGGACACCTGAAGCTTTCTTT.